This T cell receptor (beta chain) is drawn from a study of a mutant IDH1 vaccine in newly diagnosed glioma. The protocol was immunoSEQ multiplex PCR, while the TCRdb copy is restricted to in-frame clones and leaves out a portion. This sample carries about 38,000 clones, about 80% of them seen once, and the ten largest clones take more than 5.5%. Worth noting for this clone: Its matching antigen is unknown.

Time point reported: week 5, during vaccination. Vaccination used 300 ug of mutant IDH1 20-mer peptide per dose, with topical imiquimod. Looked up from germline, CDR1 is MGHRA and CDR2 is YSYEKL. The germline V and J ends were trimmed by 3 bases and 5 bases, with 7 bases remaining between them. CDR3 length equals 13 residues. The TCR comes from a man in his forties with glioma. V is TRBV4-1 and J is TRBJ2-2, with D unclear. Sequencing used PBMCs, obtained from a glioma patient whose treatment included an IDH1 peptide vaccine. The DNA for the CDR3 is TGCGCCAGCAGCCAGAGTAGAACCGGGGAGCTGTTTTTT. This encodes CASSQSRTGELFF.